This TCR beta chain was identified during a study of CD8+ T cells in alopecia areata. In this sample, this clone turned up a few times. Its specificity is not known. A FACSAria was used to sort CD4+ and CD8+ T cells. These cells came from PBMCs. Trimming took off 3 bases at V and 10 bases at J, with 13 bases between the two ends. This CDR3 spans 13 amino acids. Per the germline V gene, CDR1 is SEHNR and CDR2 is FQNEAQ (reference sequence). Whole-study findings and limits: Affected lesional scalp, above all in alopecia totalis/universalis, was more clonal than normal scalp. Normal skin contains resident alphabeta T cells, and these are also sequenced in scalp samples. Sharing of TCR sequences between patients (possibly for HLA-related reasons) was less clear than in mice.

Following extraction, RNA underwent reverse transcription to cDNA, which served as the sequencing template. Data came from immunoSEQ multiplex PCR; TCRdb stores just in-frame clones and leaves some out. The sample consists of under 150,000 clones, around 62% of them appearing once. The sequenced sample was CD8+ T cells sorted from blood. The clonotype was recovered from a human donor in good health. The V and J genes are TRBV7-9 and TRBJ1-5; D unresolved. For the CDR3, the DNA is TGTGCCAGCAGCTTGAGGGATAAGGGACCCCAGCATTTT. This sequence encodes CASSLRDKGPQHF.